This T cell receptor beta chain derives from a study of T cells after yellow fever vaccination. Study-wide background: Low-cell-number fractions were prepared with SMART-Seq v4 Ultra Low Input.

Making TCR cDNA involved 5'RACE template switching, which added UMIs and a universal primer site. MiXCR, run by TCRdb on the 5' RACE reads, gives a single entry per CDR3 protein. The table shows over 130,000 distinct CDR3 sequences, with 7.7% occurring only once. This clonotype was observed many times. This CDR3 has 15 amino acids. Looked up from germline, CDR1 is SGHDN and CDR2 is FVKESK. The J segment lost 4 bases and the V segment lost 0 bases, leaving 4 bases of the junction unmatched. Sequenced material: CD4+ T cells sorted from PBMCs, taken 5 days after the yellow fever booster vaccination. The V and J genes are TRBV14 and TRBJ1-1; 8 positions match TRBD1. The source is a young man who received the YFV17D yellow fever vaccine. The CDR3 DNA sequence: TGTGCCAGCAGCCAAGAGGACAGGGCCGGCACTGAAGCTTTCTTT. It yields the protein CASSQEDRAGTEAFF.